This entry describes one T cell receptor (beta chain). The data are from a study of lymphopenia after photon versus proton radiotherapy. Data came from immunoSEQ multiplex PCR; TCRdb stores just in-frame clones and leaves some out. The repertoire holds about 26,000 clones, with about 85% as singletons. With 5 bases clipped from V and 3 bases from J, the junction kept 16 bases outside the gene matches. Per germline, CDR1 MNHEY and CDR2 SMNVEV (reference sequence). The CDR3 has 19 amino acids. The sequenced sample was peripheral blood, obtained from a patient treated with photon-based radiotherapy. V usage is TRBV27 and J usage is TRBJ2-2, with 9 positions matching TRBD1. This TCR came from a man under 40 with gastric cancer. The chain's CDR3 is CASSPLGQGWSEDTGELFF. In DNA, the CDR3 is TGTGCCAGCAGTCCGCTGGGACAGGGATGGAGCGAGGACACCGGGGAGCTGTTTTTT.